The 30 T cell receptor beta chains below come from one sample, sequenced in a study of T cells in Graves' hyperthyroidism and ophthalmopathy (dated by TCRdb to 2018 to 2020). Library preparation used multiplex PCR. For sequencing, an Illumina HiSeq 2000 was employed. Amplification of TCR beta CDR3 regions was carried out from RNA transcripts. For the first round of RT-PCR on the TCR CDR3, the HTBI primer set was used together with the Qiagen OneStep RT-PCR kit. TCRdb's own reprocessing of the public reads used fastp at Q25 and MiXCR and kept productive beta chains. Rows are unified per CDR3 protein, each entry keeping the most common DNA and genes. The sample has roughly 250,000 distinct CDR3 sequences on record, just over 14% of them singletons. 10% to 15% of the sample comes from the top ten. Sequenced material: blood. These receptors all stem from a woman between 40 and 55 years old with Graves' hyperthyroidism that later progressed to Graves' ophthalmopathy.

This clonotype was observed many times. The V and J genes are TRBV18 and TRBJ1-2; no reliable D call. Germline CDR1 KGHSH, CDR2 LQKENI. This CDR3 spans 15 amino acids. V was pared by 0 bases and J by 1 base, with 9 bases between. CDR3 DNA: TGTGCCAGCTCACCACCGCCCGTAATTAACTATGGCTACACCTTC. Amino acids: CASSPPPVINYGYTF.

This clonotype was seen many times. The genes are TRBV11-2 and TRBJ2-7; 10 bases are a match to TRBD1. The CDR3 totals 16 residues. Losses at the gene ends were 1 base for V and 5 bases for J; bases not matched to a gene: 8. The germline CDR1 and CDR2 sequences are SGHAT and FQNNGV. The chain's CDR3 is CASSLGDRGLLNEQYF. The CDR3 bases are TGTGCCAGCAGCTTAGGCGACAGGGGGCTTCTTAACGAGCAGTACTTC.

This clonotype was observed many times. The rearrangement joins TRBV27 to TRBJ2-1, with D perhaps given as TRBD1 or TRBD2 (5 bases each). The ends were cut back, 5 bases at V and 4 bases at J, with 18 bases in the middle. CDR1 and CDR2 (germline): MNHEY, SMNVEV (reference sequence). The CDR3 contains 16 residues. This chain's CDR3 is CASSPLGGEQYNEQFF. CDR3 DNA: TGTGCCAGCAGTCCCCTTGGGGGAGAGCAGTACAATGAGCAGTTCTTC.

This clonotype was counted ten times or more. V usage is TRBV11-2 and J usage is TRBJ1-1; D ambiguous. This CDR3 contains 13 residues. Germline lookup yields CDR1 SGHAT and CDR2 FQNNGV. Trimming removed 5 bases from V and 7 bases from J, with 14 bases in between. In DNA, the CDR3 is TGTGCCAGCAGCCAGTGGACCGGTGGTGAAGCTTTCTTT. Protein product: CASSQWTGGEAFF.

This sequence joins TRBV7-6 and TRBJ2-4, with TRBD2 matching over 12 bases. With 1 base clipped from V and 7 bases from J, the junction kept 8 bases outside the gene matches. There are 17 residues in the CDR3. Germline V gene data show CDR1 as SGHVS and CDR2 as FNYEAQ. The CDR3 sequence is CASSLGTSGMPKNIQYF. CDR3 nucleotide sequence: TGTGCCAGCAGCTTAGGGACTAGCGGGATGCCAAAGAACATTCAGTACTTC.

The table lists this clonotype with many counts. The V call is TRBV27, the J call TRBJ2-1; 12 nucleotides align to TRBD2. With 4 bases clipped from V and 8 bases from J, the junction kept 9 bases outside the gene matches. Germline loops: CDR1 MNHEY, CDR2 SMNVEV (reference sequence). This CDR3 contains 16 residues. CDR3 region: CASSSLRTSGTDEQFF. For the CDR3, the DNA is TGTGCCAGCAGTTCCCTTAGGACTAGCGGGACCGATGAGCAGTTCTTC.

This clonotype has a count of ten or more. The V gene is TRBV20-1, the J gene TRBJ1-1; D is unresolved. The length of the CDR3 is 13 residues. Trimming shortened V by 0 bases and J by 4 bases, and 9 bases separated the two germline ends. Germline CDR1 DFQATT, CDR2 SNEGSKA (reference sequence). CDR3 in amino acids: CSARERVGTEAFF. The CDR3 DNA sequence: TGCAGTGCTAGAGAAAGAGTGGGCACTGAAGCTTTCTTT.

This clonotype was picked up a small number of times. The chain combines TRBV28 with TRBJ2-1; D perhaps matches TRBD2 (5 bases). The V and J ends lost 3 bases and 10 bases respectively, with 19 bases between them. The CDR3 sequence is 15 residues long. Germline CDR1 is MDHEN and CDR2 is SYDVKM. The CDR3 coding sequence is TGTGCCAGCAGTTTTAGGCTACGAGGGCTAGGGGAGCAGTTCTTC. Residues: CASSFRLRGLGEQFF.

This clonotype came up many times. The chain joins TRBV20-1 to TRBJ2-3; 7 bases map to TRBD1. Trimming at V came to 4 bases and at J to 4 bases, leaving 14 bases not matched to a gene. The CDR3 is 16 amino acids. Germline CDR1 is DFQATT and CDR2 is SNEGSKA (reference sequence). CDR3: CSATHPGGPDSDTQYF. Written as DNA, the CDR3 is TGCAGTGCTACCCACCCAGGGGGACCCGATTCAGATACGCAGTATTTT.

This clonotype was detected ten times or more. The CDR3 DNA sequence: TGTGCCAGCAGCTTAGCTGGGAAACCGGGGACTGAAGCTTTCTTT. Protein: CASSLAGKPGTEAFF. The genes are TRBV7-9 and TRBJ1-1; D is unclear. The CDR3 runs to 15 residues. The V end lost 0 bases, the J end lost 5 bases, and 13 bases lay between the germline ends. The V gene's germline CDR1 is SEHNR and CDR2 FQNEAQ (reference sequence). Combining the CDR3 with reference TRBV7-9 and TRBJ1-1 gives the whole variable domain DTGVSQNPRHKITKRGQNVTFRCDPISEHNRLYWYRQTLGQGPEFLTYFQNEAQLEKSRLLSDRFSAERPKGSFSTLEIQRTEQGDSAMYLCASSLAGKPGTEAFFGQGTRLTVV.

The chain couples TRBV2 to TRBJ2-1, with TRBD2 identical over 12 bases. V trimming: 5 bases; J trimming: 3 bases; junction bases outside the gene matches: 5. Germline lookup yields CDR1 SNHLY and CDR2 FYNNEI. This CDR3 region has 16 residues. CDR3 nucleotide sequence: TGTGCCAGCAGTCTACGGACTAGCGGGATCTACAATGAGCAGTTCTTC. It translates to CASSLRTSGIYNEQFF.

The chain recombines TRBV5-4 with TRBJ1-5; D remains unclear. Trimming removed 1 base at V and 3 bases at J, with 8 bases between. Germline values: CDR1 SGHNT, CDR2 YYREEE (reference sequence). The CDR3 spans 14 residues. The DNA for the CDR3 is TGTGCCAGCAGCTTGTACGGATACAATCAGCCCCAGCATTTT. Protein: CASSLYGYNQPQHF.

This clonotype has at least ten counts. The chain has TRBV7-9 and TRBJ2-1; D is possibly TRBD1 or TRBD2 (7 bases each). Germline V lookup: CDR1 SEHNR, CDR2 FQNEAQ (reference sequence). The CDR3 loop spans 15 amino acids. The V end was cut by 5 bases, the J end by 3 bases, with 14 bases between. The CDR3 loop reads CASSPGGAYYNEQFF. The CDR3 region has the DNA TGTGCCAGCAGCCCAGGGGGGGCCTACTACAATGAGCAGTTCTTC.

This clonotype was recorded many times. The J gene is TRBJ2-1, the V gene TRBV2, with unresolved D. The CDR3 is 13 residues long. The ends were cut back, 1 base at V and 4 bases at J, with 5 bases in the middle. Germline values: CDR1 SNHLY, CDR2 FYNNEI. The CDR3 DNA reads as TGTGCCAGCAGTGAAGGAACGTACAATGAGCAGTTCTTC. Translated, it gives CASSEGTYNEQFF.

This clonotype came up many times. The chain joins TRBV7-9 to TRBJ1-1, with D possibly TRBD1 on 5 matching bases. The CDR3 is 13 amino acids. V gave up 7 bases and J gave up 4 bases, with 13 bases separating them. Germline V gene lookup returns CDR1 SEHNR and CDR2 FQNEAQ (reference sequence). The CDR3 DNA reads TGTGCCAGCAAGTGGGGGGATAGCACTGAAGCTTTCTTT. This gives the protein CASKWGDSTEAFF.

This sequence joins TRBV7-9 and TRBJ2-3; 9 nucleotides match TRBD1. The CDR3 contains 15 residues. Per the germline V gene, CDR1 is SEHNR and CDR2 is FQNEAQ (reference sequence). The ends lost 5 bases at V and 4 bases at J; junction bases unmatched: 7. CDR3: CASSRGQGRADTQYF. The CDR3 DNA reads as TGTGCCAGCAGCCGGGGACAGGGTCGGGCAGATACGCAGTATTTT.

This clonotype was seen at least ten times. J is TRBJ1-5 and V is TRBV27; no clear D gene. This CDR3 contains 15 residues. Trimming removed 5 bases from V and 2 bases from J, with 13 bases in between. Germline-derived CDR1 and CDR2 are MNHEY and SMNVEV (reference sequence). For the CDR3, the DNA is TGTGCCAGCAGTACAGACTCAAGCGGCAATCAGCCCCAGCATTTT. Amino acids: CASSTDSSGNQPQHF.

This clonotype appeared a few times. The chain combines TRBV20-1 with TRBJ1-5; no definite D call. Germline V gene sequence: CDR1 DFQATT, CDR2 SNEGSKA (reference sequence). Trimming removed 4 bases at V and 4 bases at J, with 14 bases between. The CDR3 has 14 residues. The CDR3: CSAKDDGENQPQHF. The DNA for the CDR3 is TGCAGTGCTAAAGATGACGGGGAGAATCAGCCCCAGCATTTT.

The table lists this clonotype with many counts. V and J are TRBV28 and TRBJ2-7; D is perhaps TRBD2 (6 bases). V lost 4 bases and J lost 4, with 20 bases in between. The CDR3 runs to 16 residues. CDR1 is MDHEN and CDR2 is SYDVKM in the germline V gene. CDR3 nucleotides: TGTGCCAGCAGTTCCCCGCGAGGAGGGATAGGGTACGAGCAGTACTTC. Its translation: CASSSPRGGIGYEQYF.

This clonotype was seen a handful of times. This rearrangement joins TRBV3-1 to TRBJ2-1, with TRBD1 as a possible D gene (5 bases). The CDR3 is made up of 16 amino acids. CDR1 is LGHDT, CDR2 YNNKEL, per germline (reference sequence). V lost 3 bases, J lost 5 bases, and 17 bases lay in between. The CDR3, as DNA: TGTGCCAGCAGCCAGCTGAGGCAGGGTCTTCACAATGAGCAGTTCTTC. Its protein product is CASSQLRQGLHNEQFF.

This chain uses TRBV9 with TRBJ1-1; 8 bases agree with TRBD1. The CDR3 consists of 15 residues. The V gene's germline CDR1 is SGDLS and CDR2 YYNGEE. V gave up 4 bases and J gave up 1 base; unmatched junction bases: 6. The CDR3 DNA reads as TGTGCCAGCAGCCCAACAGGACAGGGGAACACTGAAGCTTTCTTT. It translates to CASSPTGQGNTEAFF.

This clonotype has ten or more counts. The chain is built from TRBV7-9 and TRBJ2-5; unclear D gene. This CDR3 has 12 residues. In germline, CDR1 is SEHNR, CDR2 FQNEAQ (reference sequence). V dropped 3 bases and J dropped 3 bases, with 5 bases sitting between them. CDR3 sequence reads: CASSLGKETQYF. CDR3 DNA sequence: TGTGCCAGCAGCTTGGGGAAAGAGACCCAGTACTTC.

This clonotype was detected ten times or more. The chain couples TRBV5-1 to TRBJ2-5, with D unresolved. V gave up 4 bases and J gave up 3 bases, with 16 bases separating them. CDR1 is SGHRS, CDR2 YFSETQ, per germline. The CDR3 sequence is 15 residues long. The CDR3 reads CASSPHSQPEETQYF. The CDR3, as DNA: TGCGCCAGCAGCCCGCACAGTCAGCCTGAAGAGACCCAGTACTTC.

With respect to this clonotype: One base away lies a much larger clone, so this may be a sequencing read error. This chain links TRBV20-1 with TRBJ2-1; TRBD2 agrees at 8 bases. V lost 6 bases to trimming and J lost 9 bases; unmatched junction nucleotides: 16. CDR1 and CDR2 from the germline V gene are DFQATT and SNEGSKA (reference sequence). This CDR3 is 15 amino acids long. The CDR3 is CSALTGTRDLSEQFF. As DNA, the CDR3 is TGCAGTGCCCTAACCGGGACTAGGGACTTAAGTGAGCAGTTCTTC.

The chain combines TRBV10-2 with TRBJ2-5; 7 positions match TRBD2. With V trimmed by 2 bases and J by 8 bases, 14 bases remained unmatched. The germline gives CDR1 WSHSY, CDR2 SAAADI. CDR3 length equals 16 residues. The CDR3 here is CASSEKGLARGKTQYF. The CDR3 nucleotides are TGCGCCAGCAGTGAGAAGGGGCTAGCGCGGGGGAAAACCCAGTACTTC.

This clonotype was recorded at least ten times. This sequence may be a read error, since a much larger clone differs from it by one base. The chain recombines TRBV9 with TRBJ2-1, with 11 bases identical to TRBD2. V dropped 3 bases and J dropped 6; count of bases not matched to a gene: 2. Germline CDR1 is SGDLS and CDR2 is YYNGEE. There are 14 residues in the CDR3. The CDR3 DNA reads as TGTGCCAGCAGCGCGGGACTAGCGGCCAATGAGCAGTTCTTC. This codes for CASSAGLAANEQFF.

This clonotype was seen ten or more times. The chain employs TRBV20-1 and TRBJ1-5; 7 bases line up with TRBD1. Per the germline V gene, CDR1 is DFQATT and CDR2 is SNEGSKA (reference sequence). This CDR3 has 17 amino acids. J gave up 0 bases and V 4 bases, and 12 bases lay outside the gene matches. CDR3 nucleotide sequence: TGCAGTGCTAAGGGGGACAGATTACTGCGTAGCAATCAGCCCCAGCATTTT. Protein sequence: CSAKGDRLLRSNQPQHF.

The table lists this clonotype with many counts. The rearrangement links TRBV7-9 to TRBJ1-2; 8 nucleotides match TRBD1. Germline CDR1 SEHNR, CDR2 FQNEAQ (reference sequence). The CDR3 spans 15 residues. V dropped 4 bases and J dropped 6; count of bases not matched to a gene: 10. The CDR3 nucleotides read TGTGCCAGCAGCTGGGACAGGACCGGGGTTAATGGCTACACCTTC. As protein: CASSWDRTGVNGYTF.

A single count supports this clonotype. V usage is TRBV6-2 or TRBV6-3 and J usage is TRBJ1-3; 9 bases agree with TRBD1. This CDR3 region has 16 residues. V shed 4 bases, J shed 1 base, and the junction held 5 bases outside the gene matches. In germline, CDR1 is MNHEY, CDR2 SVGEGT. For the CDR3, the DNA is TGTGCCAGCAGTTTACCCGGGACAGGGTCTGGAAACACCATATATTTT. This gives the protein CASSLPGTGSGNTIYF.

This clonotype was observed a handful of times. The V gene is TRBV18, the J gene TRBJ2-5, with D possibly being TRBD2 (8 bases). The V and J ends lost 0 bases and 9 bases respectively, with 17 bases between them. The germline V gene has CDR1 KGHSH and CDR2 LQKENI. CDR3 length equals 15 residues. DNA of the CDR3: TGTGCCAGCTCACCACCGAGGACAGGAGCGGGGGCCCAGTACTTC. As protein: CASSPPRTGAGAQYF.